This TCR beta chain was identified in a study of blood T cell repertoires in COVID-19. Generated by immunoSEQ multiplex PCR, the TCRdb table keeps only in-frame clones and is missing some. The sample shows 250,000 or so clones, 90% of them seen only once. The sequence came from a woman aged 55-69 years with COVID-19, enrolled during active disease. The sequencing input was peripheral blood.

CDR3 sequence (DNA): TGTGCCAGCTCACCGTCAGCGGGGAGCTACAATGAGCAGTTCTTC. Residues: CASSPSAGSYNEQFF. The V gene is TRBV18, the J gene TRBJ2-1; 7 bases fit TRBD2. V shed 3 bases and J 3 bases; nucleotides not matched to a gene: 5. The germline CDR1 and CDR2 sequences are KGHSH and LQKENI. The CDR3 runs to 15 residues.